The 27 T cell receptor beta chains given below trace back to one sample, sequenced in a study of CD8 T cells in ankylosing spondylitis. Their antigen targets remain unknown. TCRdb passed the 5' RACE reads through MiXCR, listing each CDR3 protein once. The data hold 700,000 to 850,000 distinct CDR3 sequences, with approximately 12% observed a single time. Findings and limits, study-wide: Characteristic of ankylosing spondylitis blood, it appeared, was a TCR beta motif comprising roughly eight highly homologous variants.

Sequencing input: blood, either unsorted or a sorted T cell fraction (not recorded which). The receptors derive from a male donor with ankylosing spondylitis.

This clonotype occurred a few times. The chain joins TRBV6-2 or TRBV6-3 to TRBJ2-5; TRBD2 aligns across 9 bases. This CDR3 region has 14 residues. Germline V gives CDR1 MNHEY, CDR2 SVGEGT. The ends lost 7 bases at V and 5 bases at J; junction bases unmatched: 8. This CDR3 is CASNRGLALETQYF. The CDR3 DNA sequence: TGTGCCAGCAACAGGGGACTAGCTCTTGAGACCCAGTACTTC.

This clonotype was observed many times. The chain couples TRBV7-2 to TRBJ2-3, with D hard to call. Germline V gene data show CDR1 as SGHTA and CDR2 as FQGNSA. Deletions cut 5 bases from V and 6 bases from J, with 15 bases between. The CDR3 consists of 14 residues. This CDR3 reads CASSLRRTTDTQYF. CDR3 nucleotide sequence: TGTGCCAGCAGCCTACGCCGAACCACCGATACGCAGTATTTT.

This clonotype was seen repeatedly, ten times or more. This rearrangement joins TRBV20-1 to TRBJ1-2; D may be TRBD1 (5 bases). The germline V gene has CDR1 DFQATT and CDR2 SNEGSKA (reference sequence). This CDR3 region has 13 residues. Trimming cost V 6 bases and J 4 bases, with 15 bases left between them. The DNA of the CDR3 is TGCAGTGCGGCCCCGTTAAGGGGCTATGGCTACACCTTC. Protein product: CSAAPLRGYGYTF.

This clonotype was detected only a few times. This sequence joins TRBV18 and TRBJ2-7, with TRBD1 identical over 9 bases. This CDR3 has 15 amino acids. The ends lost 4 bases at V and 1 base at J; junction bases unmatched: 5. Looked up from germline, CDR1 is KGHSH and CDR2 is LQKENI. DNA of the CDR3: TGTGCCAGCTCACTAGGGACAGGGATGTCCTACGAGCAGTACTTC. The encoded protein is CASSLGTGMSYEQYF.

This chain links TRBV20-1 with TRBJ1-4; D uncertain. The V gene's germline CDR1 is DFQATT and CDR2 SNEGSKA (reference sequence). Trimming shortened V by 0 bases and J by 8 bases, and 10 bases separated the two germline ends. This CDR3 contains 13 residues. Written as DNA, the CDR3 is TGCAGTGCTAGAGATCCGGGAATCGAAAAACTGTTTTTT. It translates to CSARDPGIEKLFF.

This chain uses TRBV5-6 with TRBJ2-3; 9 bases map to TRBD2. Germline CDR1 and CDR2: SGHDT and YYEEEE. With V trimmed by 1 base and J by 3 bases, 18 bases remained unmatched. This CDR3 has 20 residues. The CDR3 reads CASSLRGSGSRTARTDTQYF. In nucleotides, the CDR3 is TGTGCCAGCAGCTTGAGAGGTAGCGGGAGTCGGACGGCAAGGACAGATACGCAGTATTTT.

V is TRBV18 and J is TRBJ1-5, with D maybe TRBD1 (6 bases). The V end lost 3 bases, the J end lost 7 bases, and 13 bases lay between the germline ends. Per germline, CDR1 KGHSH and CDR2 LQKENI. The CDR3 contains 14 residues. This chain's CDR3 is CASSPGQPGQPQHF. The CDR3 region has the DNA TGTGCCAGCTCACCTGGACAGCCCGGGCAGCCCCAGCATTTT.

This chain connects TRBV4-3 to TRBJ2-7; D uncertain. This CDR3 comprises 14 residues. V dropped 3 bases and J dropped 0 bases, with 9 bases sitting between them. The germline CDR1 and CDR2 sequences are LGHNA and YSLEER. The CDR3 here is CASSQALSSYEQYF. The CDR3 bases are TGCGCCAGCAGCCAGGCTCTAAGCTCCTACGAGCAGTACTTC.

This clonotype showed up just a few times. This chain joins TRBV11-2 and TRBJ2-4; 7 bases fit TRBD1. CDR1 and CDR2 from the germline V gene are SGHAT and FQNNGV. This CDR3 region has 18 residues. V was clipped by 5 bases and J by 2 bases; unmatched bases: 15. As DNA, the CDR3 is TGTGCCAGCAGCCGAATTCCCGGGACAGTATTGTCCAAAAACATTCAGTACTTC. Its translation: CASSRIPGTVLSKNIQYF.

The chain is built from TRBV27 and TRBJ2-5; D is perhaps TRBD2 (6 bases). V was pared by 6 bases and J by 0 bases, with 17 bases between. The germline V gene has CDR1 MNHEY and CDR2 SMNVEV (reference sequence). The CDR3 extends over 16 amino acids. The CDR3 DNA reads as TGTGCCAGCAGCCCCTGGGCTAGCGAGTACCAAGAGACCCAGTACTTC. The encoded protein is CASSPWASEYQETQYF.

This clonotype was recorded a few times. The chain uses TRBV4-1 and TRBJ2-7, with D maybe TRBD1 (6 bases). Germline loops: CDR1 MGHRA, CDR2 YSYEKL. CDR3 length: 18 amino acids. The ends were cut back, 2 bases at V and 4 bases at J, with 24 bases in the middle. CDR3 amino acids: CASSQLLTTGPTSYEQYF. The CDR3 DNA reads as TGCGCCAGCAGCCAACTACTGACAACAGGGCCGACGAGTTACGAGCAGTACTTC.

The rearrangement links TRBV6-1 to TRBJ2-5; 7 bases align to TRBD2. The CDR3 is made up of 14 amino acids. Germline CDR1 reads MNHNS; CDR2 reads SASEGT. J gave up 0 bases and V 4 bases, and 2 bases lay outside the gene matches. The CDR3 protein is CASSGAGNQETQYF. The CDR3 nucleotides read TGTGCCAGCAGTGGAGCGGGAAACCAAGAGACCCAGTACTTC.

In its sample, this clonotype was seen a few times. CDR3 DNA: TGTGCCAGCAGTTACCCTGGTGGGGTGGGAGTTACTGAAGCTTTCTTT. As protein: CASSYPGGVGVTEAFF. This chain connects TRBV6-5 to TRBJ1-1; D not resolved. Trimming pared 2 bases from V and 5 bases from J, leaving 18 bases between. Germline CDR1 and CDR2: MNHEY and SVGAGI. The CDR3 runs to 16 residues.

To note about this clonotype: A much larger clone lies a single base off, so this may be a read error. This chain connects TRBV29-1 to TRBJ2-3, with D perhaps TRBD1 (5 bases). Trimming cost V 0 bases and J 1 base, with 5 bases left between them. Germline V CDR1 and CDR2: SQVTM, ANQGSEA. This CDR3 contains 13 residues. The CDR3 loop reads CSVEEGGTDTQYF. For the CDR3, the DNA is TGCAGCGTTGAAGAAGGGGGCACAGATACGCAGTATTTT.

This rearrangement joins TRBV7-8 to TRBJ1-2; 8 bases map to TRBD1. There are 15 residues in the CDR3. The germline V gene has CDR1 SGHVS and CDR2 FQNEAQ. Trimming cost V 5 bases and J 5 bases; bases outside gene matches: 10. Here the CDR3 reads CASSPQLDREYGYTF. The CDR3 coding sequence is TGTGCCAGCAGCCCGCAATTGGACAGGGAGTATGGCTACACCTTC.

This clonotype was observed a handful of times. The chain links TRBV7-9 to TRBJ1-4, with D unclear. This CDR3 contains 13 residues. Germline-derived CDR1 and CDR2 are SEHNR and FQNEAQ (reference sequence). V was pared by 0 bases and J by 7 bases, with 6 bases between. The CDR3 spells CASSLAGSEKLFF. DNA for the CDR3: TGTGCCAGCAGCTTAGCCGGATCTGAAAAACTGTTTTTT.

This clonotype has just a few counts. The genes are TRBV5-1 and TRBJ1-2, with D unclear. Germline loops: CDR1 SGHRS, CDR2 YFSETQ. V dropped 0 bases and J dropped 8 bases, with 17 bases sitting between them. The CDR3 runs 15 residues. CDR3 loop: CASSLGSGGVGGYTF. The CDR3, as DNA: TGCGCCAGCAGCTTGGGTTCAGGTGGCGTGGGAGGCTACACCTTC.

The chain uses TRBV10-3 and TRBJ2-2, with D perhaps matching TRBD1 or TRBD2 (5 bases each). Germline CDR1 reads ENHRY; CDR2 reads SYGVKD. Between the trimmed V and J ends, which lost 4 bases and 4 bases, there was a span of 16 bases. The CDR3 is 16 amino acids. CDR3 region: CAISAEGHRGTGELFF. The CDR3 DNA sequence: TGTGCCATCAGTGCCGAGGGGCACAGAGGCACCGGGGAGCTGTTTTTT.

This clonotype was counted between two and nine times. The chain links TRBV7-9 to TRBJ2-3, with D unresolved. The CDR3 spans 14 residues. Trimming cost V 0 bases and J 5 bases, with 9 bases left between them. CDR1 is SEHNR, CDR2 FQNEAQ, per germline (reference sequence). The CDR3 reads CASSLAGIKDTQYF. As DNA, the CDR3 is TGTGCCAGCAGCTTAGCGGGAATAAAAGATACGCAGTATTTT.

The rearrangement uses TRBV5-6 and TRBJ1-3; D gene unclear. This CDR3 has 14 residues. Per germline, CDR1 SGHDT and CDR2 YYEEEE. Trimming took off 2 bases at V and 0 bases at J, with 6 bases between the two ends. CDR3 DNA: TGTGCCAGCAGCTTCGCGGTCTCTGGAAACACCATATATTTT. Translating it yields CASSFAVSGNTIYF.

This clonotype was seen a few times. This chain links TRBV7-2 with TRBJ2-5; unclear D gene. Per germline, CDR1 SGHTA and CDR2 FQGNSA. V lost 6 bases and J lost 3, with 14 bases in between. CDR3 length: 14 amino acids. The CDR3 protein is CASSMGGQEETQYF. DNA for the CDR3: TGTGCCAGCAGTATGGGCGGCCAGGAAGAGACCCAGTACTTC.

This clonotype has just a few counts. The chain has TRBV10-3 and TRBJ1-1; 8 nucleotides align to TRBD1. V was pared by 3 bases and J by 3 bases, with 6 bases of the junction left unmatched. This CDR3 comprises 15 residues. From germline, CDR1 is ENHRY and CDR2 SYGVKD. CDR3 sequence reads: CAISDDRTGYTEAFF. DNA of the CDR3: TGTGCCATCAGTGATGATCGGACAGGGTACACTGAAGCTTTCTTT.

This clonotype has a handful of counts. The CDR3 region has the DNA TGTGCCACCAGCAGAGATTCAGGGGGCCGCACTGAAGCTTTCTTT. This translates into CATSRDSGGRTEAFF. V usage is TRBV15 and J usage is TRBJ1-1, with 8 positions matching TRBD1. Germline V gene lookup returns CDR1 LNHNV and CDR2 YYDKDF (reference sequence). Losses at the gene ends were 0 bases for V and 4 bases for J; bases not matched to a gene: 4. The CDR3 extends over 15 amino acids.

The genes are TRBV4-1 and TRBJ2-4; D remains ambiguous. Trimming removed 5 bases from V and 0 bases from J, with 17 bases in between. CDR3 length: 17 amino acids. The germline CDR1 and CDR2 sequences are MGHRA and YSYEKL. The CDR3 loop reads CASSDPRERIAKNIQYF. In DNA, the CDR3 is TGCGCCAGCAGCGACCCTCGAGAGAGAATAGCCAAAAACATTCAGTACTTC.

This clonotype was detected many times. V and J are TRBV5-1 and TRBJ1-5, with D perhaps matching TRBD1 (5 bases). This CDR3 spans 11 amino acids. The V end was cut by 7 bases, the J end by 9 bases, with 11 bases between. The germline V gene has CDR1 SGHRS and CDR2 YFSETQ. This CDR3 reads CASGPQGPQHF. CDR3 DNA: TGCGCCAGCGGACCCCAGGGGCCCCAGCATTTT. Filled out from reference TRBV5-1 and TRBJ1-5, the complete variable domain reads KAGVTQTPRYLIKTRGQQVTLSCSPISGHRSVSWYQQTPGQGLQFLFEYFSETQRNKGNFPGRFSGRQFSNSRSEMNVSTLELGDSALYLCASGPQGPQHFGDGTRLSIL.

This clonotype was counted ten times or more. This sequence joins TRBV9 and TRBJ2-3; D perhaps matches TRBD1 (5 bases). The V gene lost 0 bases and the J gene lost 3 bases, with 11 bases spanning the gap. Per germline, CDR1 SGDLS and CDR2 YYNGEE. The CDR3 runs to 15 residues. The CDR3 DNA follows: TGTGCCAGCAGCGTAGTCCCAGGGATAACAGATACGCAGTATTTT. It is translated as CASSVVPGITDTQYF.

This clonotype was seen a handful of times. The V gene is TRBV29-1, the J gene TRBJ1-1; D call uncertain. This CDR3 is 11 amino acids long. V gave up 4 bases and J gave up 4 bases, with 7 bases separating them. Germline assignment: CDR1 SQVTM and CDR2 ANQGSEA. CDR3 in DNA: TGCAGCGTTGGGGCCGGCACTGAAGCTTTCTTT. Residues: CSVGAGTEAFF. Full variable domain (missing parts from reference TRBV29-1 and TRBJ1-1): SAVISQKPSRDICQRGTSLTIQCQVDSQVTMMFWYRQQPGQSLTLIATANQGSEATYESGFVIDKFPISRPNLTFSTLTVSNMSPEDSSIYLCSVGAGTEAFFGQGTRLTVV.